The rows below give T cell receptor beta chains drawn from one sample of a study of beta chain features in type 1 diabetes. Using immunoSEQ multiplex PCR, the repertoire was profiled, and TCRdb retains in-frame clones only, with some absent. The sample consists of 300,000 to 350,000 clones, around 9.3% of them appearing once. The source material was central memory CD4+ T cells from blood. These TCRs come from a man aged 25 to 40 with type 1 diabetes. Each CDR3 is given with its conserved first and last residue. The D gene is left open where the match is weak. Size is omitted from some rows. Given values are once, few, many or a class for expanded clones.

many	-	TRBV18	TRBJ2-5	CASSPPVQETQYF	TGTGCCAGCTCACCACCGGTCCAAGAGACCCAGTACTTC
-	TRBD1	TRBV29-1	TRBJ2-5	CSVSYRGLAPQETQYF	TGCAGCGTTTCCTACAGGGGGCTCGCCCCACAAGAGACCCAGTACTTC
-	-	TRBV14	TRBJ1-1	CASSRGAFNTEAFF	TGTGCCAGCAGCCGCGGGGCCTTCAACACTGAAGCTTTCTTT
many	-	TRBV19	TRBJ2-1	CASSIFSLGEQFF	TGTGCCAGTAGTATTTTCAGTTTGGGTGAGCAGTTCTTC
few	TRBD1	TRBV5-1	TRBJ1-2	CASSVPGQGFGYGYTF	TGCGCCAGCAGCGTCCCGGGACAGGGGTTCGGCTATGGCTACACCTTC
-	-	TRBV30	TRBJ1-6	CAWSAGMNSPLHF	TGTGCCTGGAGTGCGGGGATGAATTCACCCCTCCACTTT
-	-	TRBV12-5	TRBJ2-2	CASGLPKGGPTGELFF	TGTGCTAGTGGTCTCCCCAAGGGGGGCCCCACCGGGGAGCTGTTTTTT
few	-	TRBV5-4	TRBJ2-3	CASSLDSRRTDTQYF	TGTGCCAGCAGCTTGGATAGCAGGCGCACAGATACGCAGTATTTT
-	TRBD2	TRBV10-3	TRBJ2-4	CAISEGSERGLAKNIQYF	TGTGCCATCAGTGAGGGTTCTGAGCGGGGGTTAGCCAAAAACATTCAGTACTTC
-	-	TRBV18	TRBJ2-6	CASSPGGLNSGANVLTF	TGTGCCAGCTCACCAGGGGGCCTAAACTCTGGGGCCAACGTCCTGACTTTC
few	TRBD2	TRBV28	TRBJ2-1	CASSRRLAGVNEQFF	TGTGCCAGCAGCCGACGGCTAGCGGGGGTCAATGAGCAGTTCTTC
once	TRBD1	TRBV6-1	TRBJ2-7	CASSAVGTGDYEQYF	TGTGCCAGCAGTGCCGTGGGGACAGGGGACTACGAGCAGTACTTC
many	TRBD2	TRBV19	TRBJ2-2	CASSYSGSNTGELFF	TGTGCCAGTAGTTATAGCGGGTCGAACACCGGGGAGCTGTTTTTT
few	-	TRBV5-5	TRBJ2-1	CASSFQGSYNEQFF	TGTGCCAGCAGCTTCCAGGGCTCCTACAATGAGCAGTTCTTC